The clone carrying this T cell receptor (beta chain) was found many times. Its antigen is not identified. Germline-derived CDR1 and CDR2 are MNHNS and SASEGT. This CDR3 region has 16 residues. V shed 6 bases and J shed 0 bases, with 15 bases lying between them. The TCR beta CDR3 regions underwent amplification using RNA transcripts as the source. The HTBI primer set served for first-round RT-PCR of the TCR CDR3. TCRdb itself ran the multiplex PCR reads through MiXCR, one entry per CDR3 protein. The sample shows nearly 600,000 distinct CDR3 sequences, about 14% of them seen only once. The sample belongs to a study of T cells in Graves' hyperthyroidism and ophthalmopathy. Newly diagnosed hyperthyroidism, duration under 2 months, in patients aged 18 to 65. Uncontrolled infection, other autoimmune disease, pregnancy or lactation excluded patients. The PBMCs studied were ones that came from 8.5 to 10 ml fresh peripheral blood.

Study findings and constraints: Blood also held most thyroid clonotypes expanded beyond 0.001.

The clonotype was recovered from a woman in her 30s with Graves' hyperthyroidism that later progressed to Graves' ophthalmopathy. V gene TRBV6-1 combines with J gene TRBJ2-1; weak D call: TRBD2 (6 bases). Sequenced input: blood. CDR3 region: CASREGRASSYNEQFF. CDR3 sequence (DNA): TGTGCCAGCAGGGAGGGACGGGCGAGCTCCTACAATGAGCAGTTCTTC.